The rows below give T cell receptor beta chains drawn from one sample of a study of T cell clonotyping in hematopoietic cell transplantation. TCRdb's table, derived via immunoSEQ multiplex PCR, lists solely in-frame clones and lacks some. The sample has 5,000 to 6,500 clones; 60% to 80% are singletons. Specimen: peripheral blood mononuclear cells, collected 180 days after allogeneic stem cell transplant. Receptors were obtained from a male patient aged 65-79 years who had an allogeneic stem cell transplant from an unrelated donor, so T cells may come from the graft donor. Some clones in this sample may be carry-over from other donors' samples. Both conserved end residues are part of each CDR3. Each record gives: D gene, clone size, J gene, V gene, CDR3 DNA, CDR3 protein. A D gene is named only where the DNA matches it firmly. Expanded clones get a size class; other rows say once, few or many, or leave the size out.

d_gene: .
abundance: .
j_gene: TRBJ2-7
v_gene: TRBV7-2
CDR3nt: TGTGCCAGCAGCTCCACGGACAAGAATTTCTACGAGCAGTACTTC
CDR3aa: CASSSTDKNFYEQYF

d_gene: .
abundance: .
j_gene: TRBJ2-1
v_gene: TRBV30
CDR3nt: TGTGCCTGGAGCGGGCCCCAACCGGATGAGCAGTTCTTC
CDR3aa: CAWSGPQPDEQFF

d_gene: TRBD2
abundance: few
j_gene: TRBJ2-3
v_gene: TRBV29-1
CDR3nt: TGCAGCGTTGCGGGAGGGCGTGGCACAGATACGCAGTATTTT
CDR3aa: CSVAGGRGTDTQYF

d_gene: .
abundance: .
j_gene: TRBJ2-7
v_gene: TRBV23-1
CDR3nt: TGCGCCAGCAGTCAATCGGGAAGGGGGGCATCCGAGCAGTACTTC
CDR3aa: CASSQSGRGASEQYF

d_gene: .
abundance: once
j_gene: TRBJ2-5
v_gene: TRBV5-6
CDR3nt: TGTGCCAGCAGCTCCTTAACTGGGAACCGAGAGACCCAGTACTTC
CDR3aa: CASSSLTGNRETQYF

d_gene: .
abundance: .
j_gene: TRBJ2-1
v_gene: TRBV7-3
CDR3nt: TGTGCCAGCAGCTTAACGATAGCGCGGCCTAGCGAATACAATGAGCAGTTCTTC
CDR3aa: CASSLTIARPSEYNEQFF

d_gene: .
abundance: .
j_gene: TRBJ2-7
v_gene: TRBV10-2
CDR3nt: TGCGCCAGCAGTGTCGTTGAGGTGGGAGAGCAGTACTTC
CDR3aa: CASSVVEVGEQYF

d_gene: TRBD2
abundance: .
j_gene: TRBJ2-7
v_gene: TRBV29-1
CDR3nt: TGCAGCGTTGAAGATCCCGTCGGTGGGGTAGCGGGAGGCCGAAGCTCCTACGAGCAGTACTTC
CDR3aa: CSVEDPVGGVAGGRSSYEQYF

d_gene: TRBD2
abundance: once
j_gene: TRBJ2-5
v_gene: TRBV6-4
CDR3nt: TGTGCCAGCAGTGACGATCCCCCCGGGACTACCGTACGAGAGACCCAGTACTTC
CDR3aa: CASSDDPPGTTVRETQYF

d_gene: .
abundance: .
j_gene: TRBJ2-3
v_gene: TRBV15
CDR3nt: TGTGCCACCAGCCATACTATCCAGGGCACAGATACGCAGTATTTT
CDR3aa: CATSHTIQGTDTQYF

d_gene: .
abundance: .
j_gene: TRBJ1-2
v_gene: TRBV27
CDR3nt: TGTGCCAGCAGCACCAACTGGCCTAACTATGGCTACACCTTC
CDR3aa: CASSTNWPNYGYTF

d_gene: .
abundance: .
j_gene: TRBJ2-7
v_gene: TRBV6-5
CDR3nt: TGTGCCAGCGCTTACGGCTACGAGCAGTACTTC
CDR3aa: CASAYGYEQYF

d_gene: .
abundance: .
j_gene: TRBJ2-1
v_gene: TRBV30
CDR3nt: TGTGCCTGGAGAGGTCAGGTCGGGCAGTTCTTC
CDR3aa: CAWRGQVGQFF

d_gene: .
abundance: .
j_gene: TRBJ2-1
v_gene: TRBV28
CDR3nt: TGTGCCAGCAGTTTATGGTCCGGGGGGCAAAATGAGCAGTTCTTC
CDR3aa: CASSLWSGGQNEQFF

d_gene: .
abundance: .
j_gene: TRBJ2-2
v_gene: TRBV7-6
CDR3nt: TGTGCCAGCAGCGGAGAGGAGCTGTTTTTT
CDR3aa: CASSGEELFF

d_gene: .
abundance: .
j_gene: TRBJ2-1
v_gene: TRBV2
CDR3nt: TGTGCCAGCACCTCTTTGAGTGAGCAGTTCTTC
CDR3aa: CASTSLSEQFF

d_gene: .
abundance: .
j_gene: TRBJ1-2
v_gene: TRBV5-4
CDR3nt: TGTGCCAGCAGCGGCTTTGGTGGGGGCGTTAACTATGGCTACACCTTC
CDR3aa: CASSGFGGGVNYGYTF

d_gene: TRBD2
abundance: .
j_gene: TRBJ2-1
v_gene: TRBV7-9
CDR3nt: TGTGCCAGCAGCTTAGGGACCGGACTAGCGGGAACGGATGAGCAGTTCTTC
CDR3aa: CASSLGTGLAGTDEQFF

d_gene: .
abundance: .
j_gene: TRBJ2-2
v_gene: TRBV5-1
CDR3nt: TGCGCCAGCAGCTTGTGGGGGCCCGGGGAGCTGTTTTTT
CDR3aa: CASSLWGPGELFF

d_gene: .
abundance: .
j_gene: TRBJ2-5
v_gene: TRBV19
CDR3nt: TGTGCCAGTAGTATAGGGGGGGCGGGTGCCGAGACCCAGTACTTC
CDR3aa: CASSIGGAGAETQYF

d_gene: .
abundance: .
j_gene: TRBJ2-2
v_gene: TRBV9
CDR3nt: TGTGCCAGCAGCGAAAGGGGGAACACCGGGGAGCTGTTTTTT
CDR3aa: CASSERGNTGELFF

d_gene: .
abundance: .
j_gene: TRBJ2-7
v_gene: TRBV6-5
CDR3nt: TGTGCCAGCAGTTACTCGACCGGAGGCGGCCACGAGCAGTACTTC
CDR3aa: CASSYSTGGGHEQYF

d_gene: TRBD2
abundance: .
j_gene: TRBJ2-1
v_gene: TRBV7-9
CDR3nt: TGTGCCAGCAGCTTAGAACTAGCGGGGGGCCTCATCTACAATGAGCAGTTCTTC
CDR3aa: CASSLELAGGLIYNEQFF

d_gene: .
abundance: .
j_gene: TRBJ1-1
v_gene: TRBV2
CDR3nt: TGTGCCAGCCCCTGGGGTGAGGGACGGACCAAGAACACTGAAGCTTTCTTT
CDR3aa: CASPWGEGRTKNTEAFF

d_gene: TRBD1
abundance: .
j_gene: TRBJ1-2
v_gene: TRBV5-4
CDR3nt: TGTGCCAGCAGCCCACAGGGGGAGGGCTATGGCTACACCTTC
CDR3aa: CASSPQGEGYGYTF

d_gene: .
abundance: .
j_gene: TRBJ2-1
v_gene: TRBV2
CDR3nt: TGTGCCAGCAGCTTTCGGGACAATGAGCAGTTCTTC
CDR3aa: CASSFRDNEQFF

d_gene: .
abundance: .
j_gene: TRBJ2-1
v_gene: TRBV7-3
CDR3nt: TGTGCCAGCAGCTCAGGGAGTCCCAATGAGCAGTTCTTC
CDR3aa: CASSSGSPNEQFF

d_gene: .
abundance: .
j_gene: TRBJ2-3
v_gene: TRBV11-3
CDR3nt: TGTGCCAGCAGCTTAGAGCGCGTTGGTACGCAGTATTTT
CDR3aa: CASSLERVGTQYF

d_gene: .
abundance: .
j_gene: TRBJ2-5
v_gene: TRBV4-1
CDR3nt: TGCGCCAGCAGCCAGGTCAACAGGGGAGGGGCAGAGACCCAGTACTTC
CDR3aa: CASSQVNRGGAETQYF

d_gene: .
abundance: once
j_gene: TRBJ1-2
v_gene: TRBV2
CDR3nt: TGTGCCAGCAGTCTTCCTCGGGTCGGATATGGCTACACCTTC
CDR3aa: CASSLPRVGYGYTF

d_gene: .
abundance: .
j_gene: TRBJ1-1
v_gene: TRBV30
CDR3nt: TGTGCCTGGAGGGCCCGTAAGAGCTTAGTATTTGAAGCTTTCTTT
CDR3aa: CAWRARKSLVFEAFF

d_gene: .
abundance: .
j_gene: TRBJ2-3
v_gene: TRBV18
CDR3nt: TGTGCCAGCTCACTCGTCAGGGAAGGAGAGCAGTATTTT
CDR3aa: CASSLVREGEQYF

d_gene: .
abundance: .
j_gene: TRBJ1-2
v_gene: TRBV20-1
CDR3nt: TGCAGTGCTAGTTCTGGCTACACCTTC
CDR3aa: CSASSGYTF

d_gene: .
abundance: few
j_gene: TRBJ2-7
v_gene: TRBV5-1
CDR3nt: TGCGCCAGCAGCTTGCTTTTGGCAGGGAGGTCGGATGACGAGCAGTACTTC
CDR3aa: CASSLLLAGRSDDEQYF

d_gene: TRBD2
abundance: once
j_gene: TRBJ2-7
v_gene: TRBV18
CDR3nt: TGTGCCAGCTCACTCAACCTTATCCCGGGACTAGTCGACGAGCAGTACTTC
CDR3aa: CASSLNLIPGLVDEQYF